This T cell receptor beta chain is from a study of blood T cell repertoires in COVID-19. Turning to the study itself: COVID-19 samples, acute and convalescent, were from the United States, Italy and Spain. Sources were T cells, B-cell-depleted T cells, or PBMCs; the material itself was cDNA or gDNA.

The V gene's germline CDR1 is MNHEY and CDR2 SVGAGI. The V segment lost 6 bases and the J segment 1 base; nucleotides outside the gene matches: 4. This CDR3 contains 14 residues. Authors' data handling: Quantification of nucleated cells was approximated via reference gene primer amplification. Repertoires were generated with immunoSEQ multiplex PCR, while TCRdb's copy carries only in-frame clones and drops some. The V and J calls and clone size are taken from that table; D and trimming were inferred from the DNA. The sample has 100,000 to 150,000 clones; 79% are singletons. This TCR derives from a man between 35 and 55 years old with active or convalescent COVID-19. The chain carries TRBV6-5 and TRBJ2-3, with 7 bases that match TRBD2. Sample: peripheral blood. The CDR3 protein is CASRQAGGTDTQYF. Here the CDR3 DNA reads TGTGCCAGCAGACAGGCGGGGGGCACAGATACGCAGTATTTT.